This T cell receptor (beta chain) was captured by sequencing in a study of T cell repertoires in cytomegalovirus infection. Study-level background: Recently described HLA-C-restricted plus well-studied HLA-B-restricted CMV epitopes were used.

Losses at the gene ends were 7 bases for V and 5 bases for J; bases not matched to a gene: 7. Germline V gene sequence: CDR1 SNHLY, CDR2 FYNNEI. The CDR3 covers 14 residues. This clonotype has a count of ten or more. Its specificity is unknown. Findings and caveats of the study: Clonotypes of TCR beta that were HLA-C-restricted and CMV-specific dominated the ex vivo response.

TCRdb analysed the reads with MiXCR anew, one entry per CDR3 protein. The sample has about half a million distinct CDR3 sequences; roughly a third are singletons. This sequence joins TRBV2 and TRBJ1-4; TRBD1 matches at 7 bases. This specimen was cultured PBMCs, taken from culture after CMV antigen stimulation. The origin of this receptor is a human donor in good health (CMV status not recorded). Some clones in this sample may be carry-over from other donors' samples. The CDR3 DNA is TGTGCCAGCACCCGACAGGGAAGAAATGAAAAACTGTTTTTT. This translates into CASTRQGRNEKLFF.